The entry that follows covers one T cell receptor (beta chain) sequence. The antigen is undetermined. This CDR3 region has 18 residues. Germline values: CDR1 MNHNS, CDR2 SASEGT. V trimming: 2 bases; J trimming: 3 bases; junction bases outside the gene matches: 13. The donors were part of the validation cohort of 100 to 150 subjects. That cohort was separate from the first cohort, which comprised 670 or so subjects. This sample was taken from a study of cytomegalovirus exposure and HLA in healthy donors. Findings and limits, study-wide: Researchers catalogued under 200 TCR beta chains as cytomegalovirus-associated.

The table came from immunoSEQ multiplex PCR; TCRdb's copy has only in-frame clones and leaves some out. The repertoire holds about 160,000 clones, with about 86% as singletons. The V and J genes are TRBV6-1 and TRBJ2-3, with TRBD1 matching 8 bases. Sample: PBMCs. The clonotype comes from a woman under 30 in good health and CMV-seronegative. CDR3 bases: TGTGCCAGCAGTGAATATAGCAGGGGACAGGTACCAACAGATACGCAGTATTTT. This sequence encodes CASSEYSRGQVPTDTQYF.